Listed below are T cell receptor beta chains from one sample, sequenced in a study of shared clonotypes between healthy human individuals. This table comes from immunoSEQ multiplex PCR, and its TCRdb copy is limited to in-frame clones, with some not included. The table includes about 1 million clones, around 75% detected once. The sequenced material came from memory CD4+ T cells sorted from blood. All receptors come from a man younger than 30 in good health. CDR3s include the opening cysteine and the closing phenylalanine or tryptophan. A D gene is named only where the DNA matches it firmly. Part of the rows lack a size; the others show once, few, many or a class for expanded clones.

V gene: TRBV10-2
J gene: TRBJ2-7
D gene: NA
clone size: NA
CDR3 protein: CASSEPGAYEQYF
CDR3 DNA: TGCGCCAGCAGTGAGCCGGGGGCCTACGAGCAGTACTTC

V gene: TRBV10-2
J gene: TRBJ2-7
D gene: TRBD1
clone size: NA
CDR3 protein: CASSARRQGGYLDYEQYF
CDR3 DNA: TGCGCCAGCAGTGCGAGGAGACAGGGGGGATATTTGGACTACGAGCAGTACTTC

V gene: TRBV6-1
J gene: TRBJ1-6
D gene: NA
clone size: NA
CDR3 protein: CASSDEWGRNSPLHF
CDR3 DNA: TGTGCCAGCAGTGATGAGTGGGGTAGGAATTCACCCCTCCACTTT

V gene: TRBV5-1
J gene: TRBJ2-7
D gene: NA
clone size: NA
CDR3 protein: CASSLDTGTLYEQYF
CDR3 DNA: TGCGCCAGCAGCTTGGACACCGGGACACTCTACGAGCAGTACTTC

V gene: TRBV7-2
J gene: TRBJ2-3
D gene: TRBD2
clone size: NA
CDR3 protein: CASSLVPSGGAGTDTQYF
CDR3 DNA: TGTGCCAGCAGCTTAGTCCCTAGCGGGGGGGCTGGCACAGATACGCAGTATTTT

V gene: TRBV7-2
J gene: TRBJ1-1
D gene: NA
clone size: once
CDR3 protein: CASSWGRGTEAFF
CDR3 DNA: TGTGCCAGCAGCTGGGGGCGCGGCACTGAAGCTTTCTTT

V gene: TRBV7-2
J gene: TRBJ1-1
D gene: NA
clone size: NA
CDR3 protein: CASSSPWATRNTEAFF
CDR3 DNA: TGTGCCAGCAGCTCCCCTTGGGCCACACGTAACACTGAAGCTTTCTTT

V gene: TRBV6-5
J gene: TRBJ1-1
D gene: NA
clone size: NA
CDR3 protein: CASSSGRTEAFF
CDR3 DNA: TGTGCCAGCAGTTCGGGGCGAACTGAAGCTTTCTTT

V gene: TRBV6-1
J gene: TRBJ1-6
D gene: NA
clone size: NA
CDR3 protein: CASSNNSPLHF
CDR3 DNA: TGTGCCAGCAGCAATAATTCACCCCTCCACTTT

V gene: TRBV19
J gene: TRBJ2-6
D gene: NA
clone size: once
CDR3 protein: CASSEGASGANVLTF
CDR3 DNA: TGTGCCAGTAGTGAGGGTGCCTCTGGGGCCAACGTCCTGACTTTC

V gene: TRBV5-6
J gene: TRBJ1-2
D gene: NA
clone size: NA
CDR3 protein: CASSLSGGKGYTF
CDR3 DNA: TGTGCCAGCAGCCTCTCTGGAGGAAAGGGCTACACCTTC

V gene: TRBV28
J gene: TRBJ2-3
D gene: NA
clone size: NA
CDR3 protein: CASSLVVPSTDTQYF
CDR3 DNA: TGTGCCAGCAGTCTGGTCGTTCCCAGCACAGATACGCAGTATTTT

V gene: TRBV5-6
J gene: TRBJ2-6
D gene: NA
clone size: NA
CDR3 protein: CASSYSGSGANVLTF
CDR3 DNA: TGTGCCAGCAGCTATAGCGGCTCTGGGGCCAACGTCCTGACTTTC

V gene: TRBV5-1
J gene: TRBJ2-1
D gene: NA
clone size: NA
CDR3 protein: CASSQDRPSSYNEQFF
CDR3 DNA: TGCGCCAGCAGTCAAGACAGGCCAAGCTCCTACAATGAGCAGTTCTTC

V gene: TRBV2
J gene: TRBJ1-5
D gene: NA
clone size: once
CDR3 protein: CASIYLSNQPQHF
CDR3 DNA: TGTGCCAGCATTTATTTGAGCAATCAGCCCCAGCATTTT

V gene: TRBV18
J gene: TRBJ2-1
D gene: TRBD2
clone size: NA
CDR3 protein: CASRRGTSGYNEQFF
CDR3 DNA: TGTGCCAGCAGACGAGGGACTAGCGGCTACAATGAGCAGTTCTTC

V gene: TRBV5-4
J gene: TRBJ2-6
D gene: NA
clone size: few
CDR3 protein: CASSLGHFSGANVLTF
CDR3 DNA: TGTGCCAGCAGCCTGGGTCATTTCTCTGGGGCCAACGTCCTGACTTTC

V gene: TRBV7-7
J gene: TRBJ2-2
D gene: TRBD1
clone size: NA
CDR3 protein: CASSLTGTGELFF
CDR3 DNA: TGTGCTAGCAGCCTGACAGGGACCGGGGAGCTGTTTTTT

V gene: TRBV6-6
J gene: TRBJ1-2
D gene: NA
clone size: NA
CDR3 protein: CASSYRQVAYGYTF
CDR3 DNA: TGTGCCAGCAGTTATCGACAGGTAGCCTATGGCTACACCTTC

V gene: TRBV5-1
J gene: TRBJ2-1
D gene: NA
clone size: NA
CDR3 protein: CASSSTSRDEQFF
CDR3 DNA: TGCGCCAGCAGCTCTACCAGTCGGGATGAGCAGTTCTTC

V gene: TRBV5-6
J gene: TRBJ2-1
D gene: NA
clone size: NA
CDR3 protein: CASSFGASSYNEQFF
CDR3 DNA: TGTGCCAGCAGCTTCGGGGCGAGCTCCTACAATGAGCAGTTCTTC

V gene: TRBV7-8
J gene: TRBJ1-6
D gene: NA
clone size: NA
CDR3 protein: CASSPETWPPLHF
CDR3 DNA: TGTGCCAGCAGCCCGGAGACATGGCCACCCCTCCACTTT

V gene: TRBV6-5
J gene: TRBJ2-7
D gene: NA
clone size: NA
CDR3 protein: CASSAQGSYEQYF
CDR3 DNA: TGTGCCAGCAGTGCACAGGGTTCCTACGAGCAGTACTTC

V gene: TRBV6-5
J gene: TRBJ1-2
D gene: NA
clone size: NA
CDR3 protein: CATFAPHGYTF
CDR3 DNA: TGTGCCACCTTTGCCCCCCATGGCTACACCTTC

V gene: TRBV6-5
J gene: TRBJ1-2
D gene: NA
clone size: NA
CDR3 protein: CASSWAKGYGYTF
CDR3 DNA: TGTGCCAGCAGTTGGGCTAAGGGTTATGGCTACACCTTC

V gene: TRBV10-2
J gene: TRBJ1-1
D gene: NA
clone size: few
CDR3 protein: CASSEVGRAFF
CDR3 DNA: TGCGCCAGCAGTGAGGTAGGGAGAGCTTTCTTT

V gene: TRBV12-5
J gene: TRBJ2-3
D gene: NA
clone size: NA
CDR3 protein: CASGERDTQYF
CDR3 DNA: TGTGCTAGTGGTGAAAGAGATACGCAGTATTTT

V gene: TRBV7-9
J gene: TRBJ2-7
D gene: NA
clone size: NA
CDR3 protein: CASSFGQTYEQYF
CDR3 DNA: TGTGCCAGCAGCTTCGGACAGACTTACGAGCAGTACTTC

V gene: TRBV28
J gene: TRBJ1-2
D gene: NA
clone size: NA
CDR3 protein: CASSLAVGSGYTF
CDR3 DNA: TGTGCCAGCAGTTTGGCGGTCGGGAGTGGCTACACCTTC

V gene: TRBV11-2
J gene: TRBJ2-3
D gene: NA
clone size: NA
CDR3 protein: CASSLDRGVTDTQYF
CDR3 DNA: TGTGCCAGCAGCTTAGATAGGGGCGTCACAGATACGCAGTATTTT

V gene: TRBV7-2
J gene: TRBJ2-5
D gene: NA
clone size: few
CDR3 protein: CASSLALDHRETQYF
CDR3 DNA: TGTGCCAGCAGCTTAGCGCTAGACCACAGAGAGACCCAGTACTTC

V gene: TRBV5-1
J gene: TRBJ1-4
D gene: TRBD1
clone size: many
CDR3 protein: CASADTGGSEKLFF
CDR3 DNA: TGCGCCAGCGCGGACACAGGGGGGAGCGAAAAACTGTTTTTT

V gene: TRBV2
J gene: TRBJ1-1
D gene: TRBD1
clone size: NA
CDR3 protein: CASSEGTGMNTEAFF
CDR3 DNA: TGTGCCAGCAGTGAAGGGACAGGGATGAACACTGAAGCTTTCTTT

V gene: TRBV6-5
J gene: TRBJ2-1
D gene: TRBD2
clone size: NA
CDR3 protein: CASSLSGRAYNEQFF
CDR3 DNA: TGTGCCAGCAGCCTTAGCGGGAGGGCCTACAATGAGCAGTTCTTC

V gene: TRBV6-5
J gene: TRBJ2-3
D gene: NA
clone size: NA
CDR3 protein: CASSSRQFSSTDTQYF
CDR3 DNA: TGTGCCAGCAGTTCCAGACAGTTTTCTAGCACAGATACGCAGTATTTT

V gene: TRBV18
J gene: TRBJ1-2
D gene: NA
clone size: NA
CDR3 protein: CASSPTPREGYGYTF
CDR3 DNA: TGTGCCAGCTCACCGACGCCCCGTGAGGGCTATGGCTACACCTTC

V gene: TRBV18
J gene: TRBJ1-4
D gene: TRBD1
clone size: few
CDR3 protein: CASSQQGVREKLFF
CDR3 DNA: TGTGCCAGCTCACAACAGGGGGTTCGGGAAAAACTGTTTTTT

V gene: TRBV28
J gene: TRBJ2-7
D gene: NA
clone size: NA
CDR3 protein: CASSGRRDSYEQYF
CDR3 DNA: TGTGCCAGCAGTGGGAGGAGGGACTCCTACGAGCAGTACTTC

V gene: TRBV6-1
J gene: TRBJ2-1
D gene: NA
clone size: NA
CDR3 protein: CASSEVPGQAYNEQFF
CDR3 DNA: TGTGCCAGCAGTGAAGTCCCGGGACAAGCCTACAATGAGCAGTTCTTC

V gene: TRBV19
J gene: TRBJ1-5
D gene: TRBD1
clone size: few
CDR3 protein: CASTPRGEGNQPQHF
CDR3 DNA: TGTGCCAGTACCCCCAGGGGGGAGGGCAATCAGCCCCAGCATTTT

V gene: TRBV27
J gene: TRBJ2-1
D gene: NA
clone size: NA
CDR3 protein: CASAHRATTEGNEQFF
CDR3 DNA: TGTGCCAGCGCCCATAGGGCCACGACCGAGGGCAATGAGCAGTTCTTC

V gene: TRBV30
J gene: TRBJ2-1
D gene: TRBD2
clone size: few
CDR3 protein: CAWSVGRGSGNEQFF
CDR3 DNA: TGTGCCTGGAGTGTCGGGAGGGGGTCTGGGAATGAGCAGTTCTTC

V gene: TRBV29-1
J gene: TRBJ1-1
D gene: NA
clone size: few
CDR3 protein: CSVKSGTEAFF
CDR3 DNA: TGCAGCGTTAAGTCGGGGACTGAAGCTTTCTTT

V gene: TRBV6-6
J gene: TRBJ2-2
D gene: NA
clone size: NA
CDR3 protein: CASANRPGNTGELFF
CDR3 DNA: TGTGCCAGCGCAAACCGGCCGGGAAACACCGGGGAGCTGTTTTTT

V gene: TRBV11-2
J gene: TRBJ2-2
D gene: TRBD1
clone size: NA
CDR3 protein: CASSSRQGYTGELFF
CDR3 DNA: TGTGCCAGCAGCTCCCGACAGGGATACACCGGGGAGCTGTTTTTT

V gene: TRBV7-6
J gene: TRBJ2-1
D gene: NA
clone size: NA
CDR3 protein: CASSLGIALSYNEQFF
CDR3 DNA: TGTGCCAGCAGCCTAGGAATAGCGCTCTCCTACAATGAGCAGTTCTTC

V gene: TRBV19
J gene: TRBJ1-1
D gene: NA
clone size: NA
CDR3 protein: CASTPGGTPEEAFF
CDR3 DNA: TGTGCCAGTACTCCGGGAGGGACACCCGAAGAAGCTTTCTTT

V gene: TRBV19
J gene: TRBJ1-6
D gene: NA
clone size: many
CDR3 protein: CASSFTGGIANSPLHF
CDR3 DNA: TGTGCCAGTTCATTCACCGGGGGAATCGCTAATTCACCCCTCCACTTT

V gene: TRBV7-8
J gene: TRBJ2-5
D gene: NA
clone size: many
CDR3 protein: CASTTRRKETQYF
CDR3 DNA: TGTGCCAGCACCACGAGACGAAAAGAGACCCAGTACTTC

V gene: TRBV4-1
J gene: TRBJ1-2
D gene: NA
clone size: NA
CDR3 protein: CASSQDRWDNYGYTF
CDR3 DNA: TGCGCCAGCAGCCAAGATCGATGGGACAACTATGGCTACACCTTC

V gene: TRBV27
J gene: TRBJ1-2
D gene: TRBD1
clone size: NA
CDR3 protein: CASRQSNTGGYGYTF
CDR3 DNA: TGTGCCAGCAGACAAAGTAATACAGGGGGGTATGGCTACACCTTC

V gene: TRBV13
J gene: TRBJ1-3
D gene: NA
clone size: NA
CDR3 protein: CASRRGGYGNTIYF
CDR3 DNA: TGTGCCAGCAGACGCGGGGGTTATGGAAACACCATATATTTT

V gene: TRBV11-2
J gene: TRBJ2-5
D gene: TRBD1
clone size: once
CDR3 protein: CASSREGTGSQETQYF
CDR3 DNA: TGTGCCAGCAGCCGAGAAGGGACAGGGTCCCAAGAGACCCAGTACTTC

V gene: TRBV5-1
J gene: TRBJ1-2
D gene: TRBD1
clone size: NA
CDR3 protein: CASSLPTGGVYGYTF
CDR3 DNA: TGCGCCAGCAGCTTGCCAACAGGGGGCGTCTATGGCTACACCTTC

V gene: TRBV6-5
J gene: TRBJ1-2
D gene: TRBD1
clone size: NA
CDR3 protein: CASRNRGNYGYTF
CDR3 DNA: TGTGCCAGCAGAAACAGGGGGAACTATGGCTACACCTTC